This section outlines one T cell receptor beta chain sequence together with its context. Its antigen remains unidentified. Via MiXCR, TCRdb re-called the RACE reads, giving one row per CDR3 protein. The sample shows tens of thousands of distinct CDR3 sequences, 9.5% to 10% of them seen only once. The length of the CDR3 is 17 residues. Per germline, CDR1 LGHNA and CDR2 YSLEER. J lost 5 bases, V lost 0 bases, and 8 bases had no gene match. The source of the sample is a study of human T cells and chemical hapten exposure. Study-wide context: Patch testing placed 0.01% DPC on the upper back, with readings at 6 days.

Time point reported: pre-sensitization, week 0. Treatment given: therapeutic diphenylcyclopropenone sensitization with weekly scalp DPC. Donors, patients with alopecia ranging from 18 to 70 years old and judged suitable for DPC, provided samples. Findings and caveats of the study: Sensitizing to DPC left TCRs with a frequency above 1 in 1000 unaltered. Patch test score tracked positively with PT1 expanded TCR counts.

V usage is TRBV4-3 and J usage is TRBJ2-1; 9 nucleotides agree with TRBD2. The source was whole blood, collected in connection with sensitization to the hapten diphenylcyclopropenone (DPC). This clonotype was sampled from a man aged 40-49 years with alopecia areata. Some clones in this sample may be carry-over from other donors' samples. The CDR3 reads CASSQDRREGLNNEQFF. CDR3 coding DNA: TGCGCCAGCAGCCAAGATCGGCGGGAGGGCCTTAACAATGAGCAGTTCTTC.